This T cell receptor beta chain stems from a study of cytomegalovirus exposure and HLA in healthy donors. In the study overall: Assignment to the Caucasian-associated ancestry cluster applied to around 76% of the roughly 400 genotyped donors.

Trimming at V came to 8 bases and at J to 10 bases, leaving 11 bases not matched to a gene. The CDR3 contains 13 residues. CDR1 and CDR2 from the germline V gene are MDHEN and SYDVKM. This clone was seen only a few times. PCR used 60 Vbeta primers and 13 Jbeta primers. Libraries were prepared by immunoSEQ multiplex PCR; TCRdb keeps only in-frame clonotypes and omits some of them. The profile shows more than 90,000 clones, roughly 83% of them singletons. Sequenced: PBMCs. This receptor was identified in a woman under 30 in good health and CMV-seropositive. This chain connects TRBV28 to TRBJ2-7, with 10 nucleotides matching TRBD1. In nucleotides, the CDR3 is TGTGCCAGCGGATTCCGGGACAGGGGCCTTCAGTACTTC. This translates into CASGFRDRGLQYF.